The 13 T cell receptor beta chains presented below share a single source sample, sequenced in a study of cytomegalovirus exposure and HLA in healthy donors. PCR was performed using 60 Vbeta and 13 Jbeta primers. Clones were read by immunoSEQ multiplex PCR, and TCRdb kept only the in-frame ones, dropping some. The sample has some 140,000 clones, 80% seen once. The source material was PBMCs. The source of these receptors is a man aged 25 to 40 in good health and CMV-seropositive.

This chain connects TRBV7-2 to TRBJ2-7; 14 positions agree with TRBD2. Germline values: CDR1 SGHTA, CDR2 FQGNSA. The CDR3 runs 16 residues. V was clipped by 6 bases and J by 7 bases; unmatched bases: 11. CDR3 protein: CASRQQGTSGSGEQYF. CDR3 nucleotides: TGTGCCAGCAGACAACAAGGGACTAGCGGGAGCGGGGAGCAGTACTTC.

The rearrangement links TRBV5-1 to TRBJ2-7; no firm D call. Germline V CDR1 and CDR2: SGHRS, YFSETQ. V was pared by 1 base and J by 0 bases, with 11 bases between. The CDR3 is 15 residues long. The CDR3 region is CASSLTVESSYEQYF. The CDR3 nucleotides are TGCGCCAGCAGCTTGACAGTAGAAAGCTCCTACGAGCAGTACTTC.

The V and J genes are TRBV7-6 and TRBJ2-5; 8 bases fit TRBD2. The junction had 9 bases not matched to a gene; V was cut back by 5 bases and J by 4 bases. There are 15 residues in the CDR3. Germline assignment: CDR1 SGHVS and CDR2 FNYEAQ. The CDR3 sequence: CASSLTSGRAETQYF. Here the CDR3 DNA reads TGTGCCAGCAGCCTTACTAGCGGCCGGGCAGAGACCCAGTACTTC.

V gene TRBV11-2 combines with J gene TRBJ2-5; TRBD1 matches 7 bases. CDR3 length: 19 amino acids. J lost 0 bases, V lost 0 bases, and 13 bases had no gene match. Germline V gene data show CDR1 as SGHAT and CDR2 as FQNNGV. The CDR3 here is CASSLDTGALNYYQETQYF. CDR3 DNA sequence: TGTGCCAGCAGCTTAGATACAGGGGCCCTAAATTACTACCAAGAGACCCAGTACTTC.

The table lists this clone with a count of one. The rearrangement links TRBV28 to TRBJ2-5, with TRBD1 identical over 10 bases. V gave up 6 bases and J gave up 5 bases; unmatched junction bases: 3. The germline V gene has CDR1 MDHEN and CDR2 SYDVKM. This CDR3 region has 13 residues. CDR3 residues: CASRRTGGETQYF. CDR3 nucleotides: TGTGCCAGCAGGCGGACAGGGGGGGAGACCCAGTACTTC.

The CDR3 here is CASSGQGAEAYEQYF. CDR3 nucleotide sequence: TGTGCCAGCAGTGGGCAGGGGGCCGAAGCCTACGAGCAGTACTTC. V and J are TRBV5-4 and TRBJ2-7; 8 bases map to TRBD1. The CDR3 has 15 amino acids. V lost 5 bases and J lost 2; bases outside the gene matches: 9. Germline CDR1 reads SGHNT; CDR2 reads YYREEE (reference sequence).

As DNA, the CDR3 is TGCGCCAGCAGCTTGGTTACAGAATACAATGAGCAGTTCTTC. Its protein is CASSLVTEYNEQFF. J is TRBJ2-1 and V is TRBV5-1; D is unclear. There are 14 residues in the CDR3. The germline gives CDR1 SGHRS, CDR2 YFSETQ. Trimming stripped 0 bases from V and 4 bases from J, with 8 bases between.

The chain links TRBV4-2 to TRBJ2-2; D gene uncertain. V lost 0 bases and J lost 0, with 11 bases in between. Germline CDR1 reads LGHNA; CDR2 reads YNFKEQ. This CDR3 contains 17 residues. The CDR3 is CASSQDTFRANTGELFF. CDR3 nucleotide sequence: TGTGCCAGCAGCCAAGATACCTTTCGCGCGAACACCGGGGAGCTGTTTTTT.

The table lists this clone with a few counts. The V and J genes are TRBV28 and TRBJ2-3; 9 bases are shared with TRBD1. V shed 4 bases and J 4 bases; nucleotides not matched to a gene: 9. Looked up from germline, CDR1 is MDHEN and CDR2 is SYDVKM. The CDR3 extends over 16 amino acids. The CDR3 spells CASSSLETGGADTQYF. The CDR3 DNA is TGTGCCAGCAGTTCCTTAGAGACAGGGGGGGCAGATACGCAGTATTTT. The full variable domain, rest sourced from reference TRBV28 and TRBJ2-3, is DVKVTQSSRYLVKRTGEKVFLECVQDMDHENMFWYRQDPGLGLRLIYFSYDVKMKEKGDIPEGYSVSREKKERFSLILESASTNQTSMYLCASSSLETGGADTQYFGPGTRLTVL.

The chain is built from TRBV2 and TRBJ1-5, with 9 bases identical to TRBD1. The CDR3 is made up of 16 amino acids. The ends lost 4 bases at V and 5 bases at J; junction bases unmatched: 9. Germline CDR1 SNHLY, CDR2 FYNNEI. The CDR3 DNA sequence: TGTGCCAGCAGTGGGTTGAACAGGGGGCTACATCAGCCCCAGCATTTT. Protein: CASSGLNRGLHQPQHF.

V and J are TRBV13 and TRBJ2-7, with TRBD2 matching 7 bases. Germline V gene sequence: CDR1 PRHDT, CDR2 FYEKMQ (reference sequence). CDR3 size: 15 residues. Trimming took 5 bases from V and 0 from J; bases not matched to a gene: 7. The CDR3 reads CASSRYGGSSYEQYF. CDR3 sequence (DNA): TGTGCCAGCAGCCGGTACGGGGGGAGCTCCTACGAGCAGTACTTC.

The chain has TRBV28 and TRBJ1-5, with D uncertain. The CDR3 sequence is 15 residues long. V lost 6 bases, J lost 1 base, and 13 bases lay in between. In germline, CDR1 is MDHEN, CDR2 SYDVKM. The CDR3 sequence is CASRKIQRSNQPQHF. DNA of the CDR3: TGTGCCAGCAGGAAGATCCAACGGAGCAATCAGCCCCAGCATTTT.

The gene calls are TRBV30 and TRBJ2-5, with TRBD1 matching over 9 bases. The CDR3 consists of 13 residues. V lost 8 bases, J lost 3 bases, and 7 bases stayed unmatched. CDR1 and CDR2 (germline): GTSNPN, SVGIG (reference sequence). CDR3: CATQRDREETQYF. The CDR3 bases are TGTGCCACCCAACGGGACAGGGAAGAGACCCAGTACTTC. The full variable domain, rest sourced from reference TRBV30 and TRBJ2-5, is SQTIHQWPATLVQPVGSPLSLECTVEGTSNPNLYWYRQAAGRGLQLLFYSVGIGQISSEVPQNLSASRPQDRQFILSSKKLLLSDSGFYLCATQRDREETQYFGPGTRLLVL.